This T cell receptor (beta chain) comes out of a study of cytomegalovirus exposure and HLA in healthy donors. Study-level findings and limits: Subsequent analysis revealed that first-cohort TCR clusters tended to co-occur in the roughly 120 validation repertoires. Three CMV-associated chains were confirmed in vitro to be specific for CMV antigens.

The CDR3 runs 15 residues. The ends were cut back, 0 bases at V and 0 bases at J, with 8 bases in the middle. Germline V gene data show CDR1 as KGHSH and CDR2 as LQKENI. The data were produced by immunoSEQ multiplex PCR, yet TCRdb's version contains in-frame clones alone and is incomplete. The data show over 200,000 clones, about 90% seen once. As for this clone: Its antigen is not identified.

The chain uses TRBV18 and TRBJ1-1, with D uncertain. The origin of this receptor is a woman aged 18 to 35 in good health and CMV-seronegative. What was sequenced was PBMCs. The CDR3 DNA reads as TGTGCCAGCTCACCACCTCCAGAATTGAACACTGAAGCTTTCTTT. It is translated as CASSPPPELNTEAFF. The full variable domain, in which reference TRBV18 and TRBJ1-1 provide the parts outside the CDR3, is NAGVMQNPRHLVRRRGQEARLRCSPMKGHSHVYWYRQLPEEGLKFMVYLQKENIIDESGMPKERFSAEFPKEGPSILRIQQVVRGDSAAYFCASSPPPELNTEAFFGQGTRLTVV.